This TCR beta chain was sequenced during a study of shared clonotypes between healthy human individuals. Study conclusions and caveats: Clonotypes which were not shared had lower generation probabilities than clonotypes that all four donors shared.

TCRdb keeps only in-frame clones here, not all; method: immunoSEQ multiplex PCR. The profile shows approximately 620,000 clones, around 97% of them singletons. About this clone: The antigen remains unidentified.

The CDR3 length is 13 residues. The trim removed 7 bases at V and 6 bases at J, leaving 9 bases unmatched. Germline-derived CDR1 and CDR2 are SGHVS and FNYEAQ. The receptor's source is a woman in her thirties in good health. The sample taken for sequencing was naive CD4+ T cells sorted from blood. Subset reported: CD45RA+ positively selected. The chain uses TRBV7-6 and TRBJ2-7; 7 nucleotides align to TRBD2. This CDR3 is CASTSGGVGEQYF. CDR3 nucleotide sequence: TGTGCCAGCACCTCGGGGGGAGTTGGCGAGCAGTACTTC.